There are a few counts of the clone carrying this T cell receptor (beta chain). Germline V lookup: CDR1 MNHEY, CDR2 SVGAGI. The CDR3 runs 16 residues. J lost 7 bases, V lost 6 bases, and 10 bases had no gene match. The data derive from a study of T cells after yellow fever vaccination. TCRdb reprocessed the 5' RACE reads with MiXCR, giving one entry per CDR3 protein. The sample records hundreds of thousands of distinct CDR3 sequences, 12% being singletons. This receptor was obtained from a man between 25 and 39 years old who received the YFV17D yellow fever vaccine. This chain links TRBV6-5 with TRBJ1-6; 9 bases are a match to TRBD1. The starting material was PBMCs, obtained on the day of the yellow fever booster vaccination. The CDR3 DNA sequence: TGTGCCAGCAGCTCGCCCCGGACAGGGGTCAATTCACCCCTCCACTTT. This sequence encodes CASSSPRTGVNSPLHF.